This T cell receptor beta chain was recorded in a study of cytomegalovirus exposure and HLA in healthy donors. A note on this clone: Its matching antigen is unknown.

Study observations and caveats: Later on, a genetic analysis was performed. It linked a missense variant in DCLRE1C with V- and J-gene trimming of TCR beta.

Primers for the PCR totalled 60 Vbeta and 13 Jbeta. TCRdb's table, derived via immunoSEQ multiplex PCR, lists solely in-frame clones and lacks some. The table includes 95,000 to 110,000 clones, 77% detected once. Germline V gene lookup returns CDR1 SQVTM and CDR2 ANQGSEA. The CDR3 loop spans 14 amino acids. Germline trimming cut 3 bases from V and 0 bases from J; bases unmatched to any gene: 2. The source material was PBMCs. This sequence joins TRBV29-1 and TRBJ2-7; 10 bases line up with TRBD1. This receptor was taken from a male donor in good health and CMV-seronegative. CDR3 region: CSVEDRGTSYEQYF. CDR3 coding DNA: TGCAGCGTTGAGGACAGGGGGACCTCCTACGAGCAGTACTTC.